These 10 T cell receptor beta chains were all obtained from the same sample, sequenced in a study of blood T cell repertoires in COVID-19. Clones were read by immunoSEQ multiplex PCR, and TCRdb kept only the in-frame ones, dropping some. This sample has a few hundred thousand clones, with more than 80% found just once. Sequences were obtained from PBMCs or T cells enriched from blood (not recorded which). The receptors were gathered from a man aged 25 to 40 who had recovered from COVID-19.

The rearrangement uses TRBV5-1 and TRBJ1-1; 8 bases map to TRBD1. CDR3 length equals 14 residues. Germline V gene data show CDR1 as SGHRS and CDR2 as YFSETQ. The V and J ends lost 4 bases and 6 bases, in that order; junction bases with no gene match: 8. The CDR3 protein is CASSDSTGVAEAFF. The CDR3 coding sequence is TGCGCCAGCAGCGACTCGACAGGGGTCGCTGAAGCTTTCTTT. Full variable domain (outside the CDR3, taken from reference TRBV5-1 and TRBJ1-1): KAGVTQTPRYLIKTRGQQVTLSCSPISGHRSVSWYQQTPGQGLQFLFEYFSETQRNKGNFPGRFSGRQFSNSRSEMNVSTLELGDSALYLCASSDSTGVAEAFFGQGTRLTVV.

The chain links TRBV2 to TRBJ1-5; D possibly corresponds to TRBD1 (6 bases). The CDR3 totals 13 residues. V was shortened by 6 bases and J by 7 bases, with 13 bases between the two germline ends. Per germline, CDR1 SNHLY and CDR2 FYNNEI. CDR3 in DNA: TGTGCCAGCAGATACAGGGTGGGCCAGCCCCAGCATTTT. Protein sequence: CASRYRVGQPQHF.

The chain employs TRBV18 and TRBJ1-5, with D unresolved. The CDR3 loop spans 13 amino acids. Germline V gene sequence: CDR1 KGHSH, CDR2 LQKENI. V shed 4 bases and J shed 2 bases, with 6 bases lying between them. This chain's CDR3 is CASSQEGNQPQHF. CDR3 nucleotide sequence: TGTGCCAGCTCACAAGAGGGCAATCAGCCCCAGCATTTT.

The V call is TRBV30, the J call TRBJ2-7; 7 nucleotides match TRBD1. The CDR3 is made up of 19 amino acids. V lost 0 bases and J lost 2; bases outside the gene matches: 19. Germline V gives CDR1 GTSNPN, CDR2 SVGIG (reference sequence). The CDR3 sequence: CAWSVNTVTGTPETYEQYF. As DNA, the CDR3 is TGTGCCTGGAGTGTGAACACCGTGACAGGGACACCGGAGACCTACGAGCAGTACTTC.

This clone appeared a single time. The gene calls are TRBV4-1 and TRBJ1-2, with D perhaps matching TRBD1 (5 bases). This CDR3 is built from 16 residues. Germline values: CDR1 MGHRA, CDR2 YSYEKL. Trimming cost V 3 bases and J 3 bases, with 17 bases left between them. The CDR3 loop reads CASSHPNTDIDYGYTF. For the CDR3, the DNA is TGCGCCAGCAGCCATCCCAATACGGACATAGACTATGGCTACACCTTC.

The chain recombines TRBV2 with TRBJ2-4; possibly TRBD2 for D (5 bases). The germline CDR1 and CDR2 sequences are SNHLY and FYNNEI. The CDR3 loop spans 12 amino acids. The V and J ends lost 6 bases and 6 bases respectively, with 9 bases between them. The CDR3 DNA is TGTGCCAGCAGCCCCCGGGGAAACATTCAGTACTTC. It yields the protein CASSPRGNIQYF.

This chain joins TRBV6-5 and TRBJ2-5; TRBD2 matches 7 bases. The CDR3 consists of 15 residues. With V trimmed by 6 bases and J by 3 bases, 10 bases remained unmatched. Germline assignment: CDR1 MNHEY and CDR2 SVGAGI. This CDR3 is CASSKLGTTEETQYF. CDR3 DNA sequence: TGTGCCAGCAGCAAACTTGGGACTACAGAAGAGACCCAGTACTTC.

The chain is built from TRBV2 and TRBJ1-1; no reliable D call. The germline V gene encodes CDR1 SNHLY and CDR2 FYNNEI. V shed 6 bases and J shed 3 bases, with 11 bases lying between them. There are 13 residues in the CDR3. CDR3 coding DNA: TGTGCCAGCAGGGAGGAAAATTACACTGAAGCTTTCTTT. The encoded protein is CASREENYTEAFF.

The chain carries TRBV11-2 and TRBJ2-1, with TRBD2 identical over 7 bases. The CDR3 runs to 15 residues. Trimming removed 6 bases from V and 10 bases from J; junction bases left unmatched: 15. Germline-derived CDR1 and CDR2 are SGHAT and FQNNGV. CDR3 in amino acids: CASSFEGYSGVEQFF. The CDR3 bases are TGTGCCAGCAGTTTCGAGGGCTACAGCGGGGTCGAGCAGTTCTTC.

DNA for the CDR3: TGTGCCAGTAACGGCAGGGGAGTTATCTATGGCTACACCTTC. Translating gives CASNGRGVIYGYTF. The genes are TRBV19 and TRBJ1-2; D perhaps matches TRBD1 (6 bases). CDR3 length: 14 amino acids. Trimming stripped 7 bases from V and 4 bases from J, with 16 bases between. Germline V gene data show CDR1 as LNHDA and CDR2 as SQIVND (reference sequence). The variable domain in full, with the rest retrieved from reference TRBV19 and TRBJ1-2, is DGGITQSPKYLFRKEGQNVTLSCEQNLNHDAMYWYRQDPGQGLRLIYYSQIVNDFQKGDIAEGYSVSREKKESFPLTVTSAQKNPTAFYLCASNGRGVIYGYTFGSGTRLTVV.